Shown below are 7 T cell receptor beta chains from a single sample sequenced in a study of CD8+CD57+ T cells in acquired aplastic anemia. Genomic DNA was employed as the template in profiling TCR beta VDJ and CDR3. TCRdb reprocessed the reads with MiXCR, giving one entry per CDR3 protein. Here the sample spans about 170,000 distinct CDR3 sequences, about 64% being singletons. Sequenced: sorted CD4+, CD8+, or CD8+CD57+ T cells (not recorded which) from PBMCs. The receptors stem from a human donor in good health.

Concerning this clonotype itself: Here the CDR3 omits its conserved ending phenylalanine or tryptophan, so a read error is the likely source. The gene calls are TRBV15 and TRBJ1-1; 7 bases map to TRBD1. Germline-derived CDR1 and CDR2 are LNHNV and YYDKDF (reference sequence). J lost 7 bases, V lost 5 bases, and 7 bases had no gene match. This CDR3 has 13 residues. CDR3 in DNA: TGTGCCACCAGCTCTTTCACAGGGGTTGAAGCTTTCATT. Amino acids: CATSSFTGVEAFI.

Written as DNA, the CDR3 is TGTGCCACCAGTGGGGCAGGGACTGCGACCCAGTACTTC. Encoded protein: CATSGAGTATQYF. J is TRBJ2-5 and V is TRBV24-1; weak D call: TRBD2 (6 bases). This CDR3 has 13 amino acids. V lost 5 bases, J lost 7 bases, and 13 bases lay in between. Germline V gene sequence: CDR1 KGHDR, CDR2 SFDVKD.

Relative to its sample, this clonotype is large. V usage is TRBV20-1 and J usage is TRBJ2-7; 7 bases map to TRBD1. The CDR3 has 14 amino acids. Germline trimming cut 3 bases from V and 0 bases from J; bases unmatched to any gene: 5. The germline CDR1 and CDR2 sequences are DFQATT and SNEGSKA (reference sequence). The CDR3 loop is CSARDRRSSYEQYF. Here the CDR3 DNA reads TGCAGTGCTAGGGACAGGAGGAGCTCCTACGAGCAGTACTTC.

CDR3 nucleotides: TGTGCCATCAGTTTCTCGACAGGGGGCATGAACGAGCAGTACTTC. This gives the protein CAISFSTGGMNEQYF. The chain joins TRBV10-3 to TRBJ2-7, with 10 nucleotides matching TRBD1. The CDR3 length is 15 residues. Per germline, CDR1 ENHRY and CDR2 SYGVKD. The J segment lost 5 bases and the V segment lost 5 bases, leaving 9 bases of the junction unmatched.

On this clonotype: An end of the junction does not agree with germline; a read error may underlie this. The V and J genes are TRBV9 and TRBJ1-1; maybe TRBD1 (5 bases). The CDR3 consists of 12 residues. Germline assignment: CDR1 SGDLS and CDR2 YYNGEE. CDR3 residues: CASSEAGTEAYF. CDR3 bases: TGTGCCAGCAGCGAGGCGGGGACTGAAGCTTACTTT.

This clonotype has a single count. The J gene is TRBJ2-1, the V gene TRBV29-1, with D tentatively TRBD1 or TRBD2 (7 bases each). The length of the CDR3 is 12 residues. Germline CDR1 is SQVTM and CDR2 is ANQGSEA. Trimming left V 7 bases short and J 7 bases short, with 14 bases between. This chain's CDR3 is CSERGQTNEQFF. In nucleotides, the CDR3 is TGCAGCGAGCGGGGACAGACTAATGAGCAGTTCTTC.

V and J are TRBV10-3 and TRBJ1-2, with D hard to call. Trimming shortened V by 10 bases and J by 2 bases, and 8 bases separated the two germline ends. Germline CDR1 reads ENHRY; CDR2 reads SYGVKD. This CDR3 is built from 11 residues. CDR3 amino acids: CATSSNYGYTF. CDR3 bases: TGTGCCACCTCTTCGAACTATGGCTACACCTTC.